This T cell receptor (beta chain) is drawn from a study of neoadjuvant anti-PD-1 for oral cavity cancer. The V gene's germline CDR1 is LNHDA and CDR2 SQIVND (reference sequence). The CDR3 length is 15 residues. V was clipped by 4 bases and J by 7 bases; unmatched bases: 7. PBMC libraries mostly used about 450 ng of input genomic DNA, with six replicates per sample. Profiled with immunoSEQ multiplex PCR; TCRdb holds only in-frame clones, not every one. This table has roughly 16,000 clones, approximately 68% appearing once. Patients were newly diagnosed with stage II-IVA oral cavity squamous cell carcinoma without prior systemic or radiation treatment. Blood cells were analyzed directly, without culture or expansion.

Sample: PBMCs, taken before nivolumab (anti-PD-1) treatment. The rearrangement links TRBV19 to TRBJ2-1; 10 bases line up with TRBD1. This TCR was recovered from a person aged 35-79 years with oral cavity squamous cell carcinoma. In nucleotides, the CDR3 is TGTGCCAGTAGTACCAGTGGACAGGGGGTGAATGAGCAGTTCTTC. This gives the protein CASSTSGQGVNEQFF.